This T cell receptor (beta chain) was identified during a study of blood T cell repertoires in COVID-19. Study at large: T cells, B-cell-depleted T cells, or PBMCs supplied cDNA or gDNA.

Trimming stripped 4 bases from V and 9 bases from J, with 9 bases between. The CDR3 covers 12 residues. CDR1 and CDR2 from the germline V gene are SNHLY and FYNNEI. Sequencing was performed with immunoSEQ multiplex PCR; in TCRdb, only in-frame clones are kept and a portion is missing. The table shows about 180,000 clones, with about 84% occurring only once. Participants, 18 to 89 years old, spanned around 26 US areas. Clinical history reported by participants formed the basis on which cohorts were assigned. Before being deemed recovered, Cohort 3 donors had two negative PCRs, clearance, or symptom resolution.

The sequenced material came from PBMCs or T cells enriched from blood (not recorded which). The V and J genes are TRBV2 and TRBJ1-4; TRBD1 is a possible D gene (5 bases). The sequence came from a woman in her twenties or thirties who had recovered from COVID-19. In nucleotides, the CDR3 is TGTGCCAGCAGTGTGGAGGGGAAAAAACTGTTTTTT. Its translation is CASSVEGKKLFF.